This TCR beta chain was captured by sequencing in a study of T cell responses to AZD1222 COVID-19 vaccine. The V end was cut by 4 bases, the J end by 2 bases, with 8 bases between. Germline V gene lookup returns CDR1 MNHNY and CDR2 SVGAGI (reference sequence). The length of the CDR3 is 13 residues. The protocol was immunoSEQ multiplex PCR, while the TCRdb copy is restricted to in-frame clones and leaves out a portion. The top ten clones hold around 15% of a sample with tens of thousands of clones, roughly 80% of them seen once. The specimen comprised peripheral blood, sampled 28 days after the second AZD1222 dose. This receptor was taken from an adult who received the AZD1222 COVID-19 vaccine. V and J are TRBV6-6 and TRBJ1-1, with a possible D match to TRBD1 (5 bases). Here the CDR3 DNA reads TGTGCCAGCAGTTTGACAGAAAACACTGAAGCTTTCTTT. It translates to CASSLTENTEAFF.